This TCR beta chain was obtained from a study of blood T cell repertoires in COVID-19 (TCRdb year 2020). At the level of the whole study: The collaborator samples originated in the United States, Italy and Spain and spanned the acute and convalescent phases of COVID-19. The prospective study material was composed of cDNA or gDNA derived from T cells, B-cell-depleted T cells, or PBMCs. Subjects who had been exposed to COVID-19, were actively infected with it, or had recovered from it provided the deeply sampled blood TCRbeta repertoires that made up the dataset. A freely available public database, intended as a resource for researchers studying the immune response to SARS-CoV-2, is where the repertoires were released. Samples were obtained from the ongoing ImmuneRACE study (first 160 participants) and from 1,200 or so subjects provided by 6 global collaborators. The sample metadata nearly always contained a de-identified subject ID, COVID-19 status, age in years and sex. Where available, HLA class I and class II types were taken from metadata supplied by the sample provider and were not determined by assay-based typing.

TCRbeta CDR3 regions were amplified from genomic DNA using the immunoSEQ Assay, a bias-controlled multiplex PCR. In the original analysis: Within the assay, amplification of reference gene primers was used to estimate how many nucleated cells each sample contained. Sequence reads were collapsed and filtered to measure the absolute abundance of every unique TCRbeta CDR3 rearrangement. For each sample, productive Simpson clonality was calculated by taking the square root of Simpson's diversity index across productive rearrangements. This is the immuneACCESS table as TCRdb keeps it, with only in-frame sequences that have V and J called. A part of the clones is gone; compared with another copy, unresolved V genes explain less than half, and the rest is unexplained. That table gives V, J and clone size, and the DNA gave D and trimming. The sample data list about 300,000 clones, and 85% of these were observed just once. The ten most abundant clones make up around 2.5% of the sample.

This clone was seen only once. Which antigen it targets is not known. No quality values exist for individual bases; no much larger clone is one base distant. The paper's findings and limits, for the study overall: Clinical and demographic metadata were provided uncurated, with the amount varying by source and participant.

Participants in the prospective study were aged 18 to 89 years, lived in some 24 United States geographic areas, and enrolled through a virtual design. To assign participants to cohorts, the prospective study relied on clinical history that participants themselves reported in a screening survey and a study questionnaire. ImmuneRACE Cohort 3 recovered participants were defined by two consecutive negative NP/OP PCR tests, healthcare professional clearance, or symptom resolution. In the prospective study, whole blood, serum and a nasopharyngeal or oropharyngeal swab were collected from each participant by mobile phlebotomists. Prospective study participants could optionally give additional blood draws and questionnaires over an approximately 2-month period. Blood samples from the prospective study were shipped frozen or at room temperature prior to DNA extraction. Sequenced material: PBMCs or T cells enriched from blood (not recorded which). This sequence originates from a woman in her fifties or sixties who had recovered from COVID-19.

DNA sequence: TGTGCCAGCAGCCATAGAGCCTTAACCGGAGATGGCTACACCTTC. Its product reads: CASSHRALTGDGYTF. The chain joins TRBV7-9 to TRBJ1-2; the D gene cannot be named for sure. V and J lose 5 bases and 6 bases, and a span of 19 bases separates them. Looking up the germline V gene (reference sequence) yields CDR1 SEHNR and CDR2 FQNEAQ. The CDR3 runs 15 residues from the cysteine to the phenylalanine. Here the CDR3 DNA is all that survives: 45 bases in frame from base 1. This CDR3, with the reference TRBV7-9 and TRBJ1-2 proteins standing in past its ends, gives the full variable domain DTGVSQNPRHKITKRGQNVTFRCDPISEHNRLYWYRQTLGQGPEFLTYFQNEAQLEKSRLLSDRFSAERPKGSFSTLEIQRTEQGDSAMYLCASSHRALTGDGYTFGSGTRLTVV.